This T cell receptor (beta chain) was identified in a study of cytomegalovirus exposure and HLA in healthy donors. Whole-study context: Earlier, fewer than 130 million unique TCR beta sequences were recovered from around 190 million T cells by an analysis. Study-level findings and limits: Cytomegalovirus association was listed for 164 TCR beta chains. Several V segments, TRBV6-2 and TRBV6-3 among them, could not be told apart and were dropped.

Details on this clone: Its target is unknown.

Nominal health characterized the donors when sampled, though unrecorded immune exposures were likely. This CDR3 has 15 residues. V shed 4 bases and J shed 4 bases, with 16 bases lying between them. Germline V gives CDR1 SNHLY, CDR2 FYNNEI. The PCR employed 60 Vbeta primers together with 13 Jbeta primers. Produced via immunoSEQ multiplex PCR; TCRdb's table is partial and in-frame only. The sample holds 150,000 to 200,000 clones, around nine tenths seen once. This chain connects TRBV2 to TRBJ1-1; D uncertain. The sample was PBMCs. The origin of this receptor is a woman younger than 30 in good health and CMV-seronegative. CDR3 nucleotides: TGTGCCAGCAGTGCCCGATCCGGGGTCGTCACTGAAGCTTTCTTT. It encodes CASSARSGVVTEAFF.